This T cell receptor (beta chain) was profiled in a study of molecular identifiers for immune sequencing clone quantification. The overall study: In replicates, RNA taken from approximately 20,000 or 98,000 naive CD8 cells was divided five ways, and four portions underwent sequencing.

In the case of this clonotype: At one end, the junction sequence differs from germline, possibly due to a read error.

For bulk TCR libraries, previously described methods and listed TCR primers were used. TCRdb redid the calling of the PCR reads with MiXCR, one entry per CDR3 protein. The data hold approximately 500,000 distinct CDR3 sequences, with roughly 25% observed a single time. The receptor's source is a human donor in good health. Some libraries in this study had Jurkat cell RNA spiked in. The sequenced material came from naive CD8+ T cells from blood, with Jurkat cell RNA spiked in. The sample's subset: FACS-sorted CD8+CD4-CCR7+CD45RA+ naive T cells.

The CDR3 loop reads CASSSMGLQYQETQCF. In DNA form, the CDR3 reads TGTGCCAGCAGCTCAATGGGACTACAGTACCAAGAGACCCAGTGCTTC. The chain uses TRBV13 and TRBJ2-5; 7 bases map to TRBD2. CDR1 PRHDT and CDR2 FYEKMQ come from the germline V gene (reference sequence). The CDR3 contains 16 residues.